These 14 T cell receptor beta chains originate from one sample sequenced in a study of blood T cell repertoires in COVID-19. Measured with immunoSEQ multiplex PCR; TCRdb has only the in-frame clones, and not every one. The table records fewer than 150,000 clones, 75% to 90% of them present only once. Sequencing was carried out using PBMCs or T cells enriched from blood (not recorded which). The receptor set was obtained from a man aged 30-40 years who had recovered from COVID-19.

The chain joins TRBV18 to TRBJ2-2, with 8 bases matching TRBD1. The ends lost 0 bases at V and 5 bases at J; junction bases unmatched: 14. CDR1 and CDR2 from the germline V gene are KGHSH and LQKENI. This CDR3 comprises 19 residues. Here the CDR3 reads CASSPPIDGQGARTGELFF. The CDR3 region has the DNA TGTGCCAGCTCACCACCGATAGATGGGCAGGGGGCGCGTACCGGGGAGCTGTTTTTT.

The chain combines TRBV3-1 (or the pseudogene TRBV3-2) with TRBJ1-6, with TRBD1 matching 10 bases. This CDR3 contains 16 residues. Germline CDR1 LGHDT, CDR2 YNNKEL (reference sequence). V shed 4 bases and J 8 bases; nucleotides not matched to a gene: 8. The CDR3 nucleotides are TGTGCCAGCAGCCCTCCGTTCGGACAGGGGGATTCACCCCTCCACTTT. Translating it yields CASSPPFGQGDSPLHF.

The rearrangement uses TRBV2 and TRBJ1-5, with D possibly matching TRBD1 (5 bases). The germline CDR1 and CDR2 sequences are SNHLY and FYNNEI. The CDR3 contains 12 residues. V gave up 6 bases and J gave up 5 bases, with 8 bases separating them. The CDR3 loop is CASSGTDQPQHF. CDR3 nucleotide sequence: TGTGCCAGCAGCGGGACTGATCAGCCCCAGCATTTT. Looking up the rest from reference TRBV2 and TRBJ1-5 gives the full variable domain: EPEVTQTPSHQVTQMGQEVILRCVPISNHLYFYWYRQILGQKVEFLVSFYNNEISEKSEIFDDQFSVERPDGSNFTLKIRSTKLEDSAMYFCASSGTDQPQHFGDGTRLSIL.

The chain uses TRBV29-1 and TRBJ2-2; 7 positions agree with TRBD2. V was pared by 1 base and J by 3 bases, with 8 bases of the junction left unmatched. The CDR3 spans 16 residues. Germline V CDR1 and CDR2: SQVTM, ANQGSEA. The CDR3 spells CSVEGTPGGHTGELFF. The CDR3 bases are TGCAGCGTTGAAGGGACACCGGGAGGCCACACCGGGGAGCTGTTTTTT.

CDR3 sequence reads: CASSQEGLGLRGSEQFF. CDR3 in DNA: TGTGCCAGCAGCCAAGAGGGTTTGGGACTAAGGGGGAGTGAGCAGTTCTTC. J is TRBJ2-1 and V is TRBV3-1 (or the pseudogene TRBV3-2), with D possibly being TRBD2 (7 bases). This CDR3 spans 17 amino acids. The germline V gene encodes CDR1 LGHDT and CDR2 YNNKEL (reference sequence). The V gene lost 0 bases and the J gene lost 9 bases, with 21 bases spanning the gap.

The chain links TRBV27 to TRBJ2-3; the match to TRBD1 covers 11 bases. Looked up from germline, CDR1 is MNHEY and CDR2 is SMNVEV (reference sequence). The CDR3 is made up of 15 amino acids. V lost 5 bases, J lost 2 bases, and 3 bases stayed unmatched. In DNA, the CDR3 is TGTGCCAGCAGTGGACAGGGGGCCAACACAGATACGCAGTATTTT. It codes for CASSGQGANTDTQYF.

CDR3: CASSDPSLPARACEQYF. DNA for the CDR3: TGTGCCAGCAGTGACCCCTCCCTTCCGGCCAGGGCTTGCGAGCAGTACTTC. The chain joins TRBV6-4 to TRBJ2-7; possible D gene TRBD1, 5 bases. CDR3 length: 17 residues. Looked up from germline, CDR1 is MRHNA and CDR2 is SNTAGT. The V end lost 2 bases, the J end lost 6 bases, and 23 bases lay between the germline ends.

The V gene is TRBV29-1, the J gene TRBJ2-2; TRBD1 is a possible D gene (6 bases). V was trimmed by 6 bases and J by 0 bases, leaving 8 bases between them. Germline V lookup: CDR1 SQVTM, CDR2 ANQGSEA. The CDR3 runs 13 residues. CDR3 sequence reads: CSVRGANTGELFF. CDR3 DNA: TGCAGCGTCAGGGGCGCGAACACCGGGGAGCTGTTTTTT.

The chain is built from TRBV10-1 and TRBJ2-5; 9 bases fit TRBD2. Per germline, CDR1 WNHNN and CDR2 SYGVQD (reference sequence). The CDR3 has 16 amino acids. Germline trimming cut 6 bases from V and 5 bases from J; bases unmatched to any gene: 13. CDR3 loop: CASSPGGAGGTETQYF. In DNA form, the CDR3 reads TGCGCCAGCAGCCCCGGTGGAGCGGGAGGAACTGAGACCCAGTACTTC.

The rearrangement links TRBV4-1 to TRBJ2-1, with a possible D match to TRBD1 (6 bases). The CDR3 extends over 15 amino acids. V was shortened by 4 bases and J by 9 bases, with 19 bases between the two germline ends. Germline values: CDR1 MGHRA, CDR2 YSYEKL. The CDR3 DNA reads TGCGCCAGCAGCCCGAGAGGGGGTCTAGAGGGTGAGCAGTTCTTC. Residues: CASSPRGGLEGEQFF.

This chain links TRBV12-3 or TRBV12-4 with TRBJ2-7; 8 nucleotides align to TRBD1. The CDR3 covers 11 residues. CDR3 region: CASRTGTGKFV. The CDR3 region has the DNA TGTGCCAGCAGAACCGGGACAGGTAAGTTCGTC.

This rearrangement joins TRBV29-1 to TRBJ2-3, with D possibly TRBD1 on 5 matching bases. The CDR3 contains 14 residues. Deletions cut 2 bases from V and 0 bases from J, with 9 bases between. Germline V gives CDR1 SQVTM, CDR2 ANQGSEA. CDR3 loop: CSVESRASTDTQYF. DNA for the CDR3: TGCAGCGTTGAATCCAGGGCAAGCACAGATACGCAGTATTTT.

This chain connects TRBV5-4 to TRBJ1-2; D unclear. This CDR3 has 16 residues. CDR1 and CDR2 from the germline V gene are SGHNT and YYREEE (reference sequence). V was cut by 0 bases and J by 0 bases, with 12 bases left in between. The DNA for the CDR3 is TGTGCCAGCAGCTTGGATCTAGGAGCAGCTAACTATGGCTACACCTTC. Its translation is CASSLDLGAANYGYTF.

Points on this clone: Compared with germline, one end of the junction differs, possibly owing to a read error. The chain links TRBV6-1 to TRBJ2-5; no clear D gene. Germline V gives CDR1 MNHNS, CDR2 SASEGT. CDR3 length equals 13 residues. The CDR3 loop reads CASTERGEETQYF. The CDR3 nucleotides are TGTGCCAGCACTGAACGCGGAGAAGAGACCCAGTACTTC.